The rows below give T cell receptor beta chains drawn from one sample of a study of control samples from healthy donors and cancer patients. Data came from immunoSEQ multiplex PCR; TCRdb stores just in-frame clones and leaves some out. The sample has 130,000 to 150,000 clones; about 89% are singletons. What was sequenced was blood. The receptors originated from a man younger than 45 in good health. The CDR3 runs from the conserved cysteine through the conserved F or W. Fields, in order: D gene, J gene, V gene, clone size, CDR3 DNA, CDR3 protein. D genes are given only for firm matches. Some rows mark clone size as missing; the rest say once, few, many or name a class of expanded clone.

>TRBD1|TRBJ1-4|TRBV9|NA
TGTGCCAGCAGCGTAGGGGGACAGGGGAGGAAAGAAAAACTGTTTTTT
CASSVGGQGRKEKLFF
>NA|TRBJ1-1|TRBV7-9|NA
TGTGCCAGCAGCTTAGCTCTTACACAAAAAAACTCAGGGGCTTTCTTT
CASSLALTQKNSGAFF
>TRBD1|TRBJ2-6|TRBV7-3|NA
TGTGCCAGCAGATATCCGGGACAGGGGATTTACTCTGGGGCCAACGTCCTGACTTTC
CASRYPGQGIYSGANVLTF
>NA|TRBJ1-1|TRBV5-1|NA
TGCGCCAGCAGCGTTTGGGGTACTGGGCAGAACACTGAAGCTTTCTTT
CASSVWGTGQNTEAFF
>NA|TRBJ2-7|TRBV15|NA
TGTGCCACCAGCCCAGGGCAGGGGCGGGAGCAGTACTTC
CATSPGQGREQYF
>NA|TRBJ2-6|TRBV19|NA
TGTGCCAGTAGTATATTAGGACGGATCTCTGGGGCCAACGTCCTGACTTTC
CASSILGRISGANVLTF
>TRBD1|TRBJ1-3|TRBV6-5|NA
TGTGCCAGCAGACCGACAGGGACTGGAAACACCATATATTTT
CASRPTGTGNTIYF
>NA|TRBJ2-7|TRBV12-3/TRBV12-4|NA
NA
CASSFGQGSYF
>TRBD1|TRBJ2-7|TRBV6-4|NA
TGTGCCAGCAGTCGGACAGGAGAGAGCTCCTACGAGCAGTACTTC
CASSRTGESSYEQYF
>TRBD2|TRBJ2-7|TRBV11-3|NA
TGTGCCAGCACCGGGACTAGCGGCTACGAGCAGTACTTC
CASTGTSGYEQYF
>NA|TRBJ2-7|TRBV12-3/TRBV12-4|NA
TGTGCCAGCAGTTTAGGCCGACCCTACGAGCAGTACTTC
CASSLGRPYEQYF
>TRBD1|TRBJ2-5|TRBV24-1|NA
TGTGCCACCAGTGATTCGTCGACAGGGGGAAGGAGCGAGACCCAGTACTTC
CATSDSSTGGRSETQYF
>NA|TRBJ1-2|TRBV2|NA
TGTGCCAGCAAAGCAGGAGGAAACTATGGCTACACCTTC
CASKAGGNYGYTF
>TRBD1|TRBJ2-6|TRBV27|NA
TGTGCCAGCAGTCTGGGACAGTATGCCTCTGGGGCCAACGTCCTGACTTTC
CASSLGQYASGANVLTF
>NA|TRBJ2-7|TRBV12-1|NA
TGTGCCAGCAGCTTCGAGCAGTACTTC
CASSFEQYF
>NA|TRBJ1-1|TRBV27|NA
TGTGCCAGCTCTGCTCGAGGGGACACTGAAGCTTTCTTT
CASSARGDTEAFF
>TRBD1|TRBJ1-6|TRBV6-5|once
TGTGCCAGCAGTTACGGACAGGGGAATTCACCCCTCCACTTT
CASSYGQGNSPLHF
>NA|TRBJ1-1|TRBV9|NA
TGTGCCAGCAGCGTAGCCACAGGCCATGAAGCTTTCTTT
CASSVATGHEAFF
>TRBD1|TRBJ2-7|TRBV7-2|NA
TGTGCCAGCAGCTCACCCTTGCGGGGACAGGGGGCAGGGGAGCAGTACTTC
CASSSPLRGQGAGEQYF
>NA|TRBJ2-5|TRBV27|NA
TGTGCCAGCAGTGTGGAGCCAAGGGGGTCCCAAGAGACCCAGTACTTC
CASSVEPRGSQETQYF
>TRBD1|TRBJ2-5|TRBV18|NA
TGTGCCAGCTCAGCCACAGGGGGTAAGGAGACCCAGTACTTC
CASSATGGKETQYF
>TRBD1|TRBJ1-2|TRBV4-3|NA
TGCGCCAGCAGCCAAGATCTGAACAGGGGGTCGATGAACTATGGCTACACCTTC
CASSQDLNRGSMNYGYTF
>NA|TRBJ2-7|TRBV6-6|NA
TGTGCCAGCCGGGAGACAGAGCGGAACGAGCAGTACTTC
CASRETERNEQYF
>NA|TRBJ2-1|TRBV9|NA
TGTGCCAGCAGCGTTTCGGAGAGGGTACCCAATGAGCAGTTCTTC
CASSVSERVPNEQFF
>NA|TRBJ1-1|TRBV29-1|once
TGCAGCGTTGAATGGGGAGGCGGAGGCTCCGAAGCTTTCTTT
CSVEWGGGGSEAFF
>TRBD2|TRBJ2-1|TRBV4-2|NA
TGTGCCAGCAGCCCAAGGACTAGCGATTACAATGAGCAGTTCTTC
CASSPRTSDYNEQFF
>NA|TRBJ2-3|TRBV2|few
TGTGCCAGCAGTGAAGCGCTTCCAGAAGATACGCAGTATTTT
CASSEALPEDTQYF
>NA|TRBJ2-1|TRBV2|NA
TGTGCCAGCACAGGGCCCCAAGACAATGAGCAGTTCTTC
CASTGPQDNEQFF
>TRBD1|TRBJ1-2|TRBV7-9|NA
TGTGCCAGCAGCTTTACAGGGGATGGCTACACCTTC
CASSFTGDGYTF
>TRBD1|TRBJ1-4|TRBV27|NA
TGTGCCAGCAGTCCCCGACAGGGAATGAGGAAACTGTTTTTT
CASSPRQGMRKLFF
>NA|TRBJ1-2|TRBV2|NA
TGTGCCAGCCTCGGAGCTAACTATGGCTACACCTTC
CASLGANYGYTF
>NA|TRBJ2-7|TRBV7-8|NA
TGTGCCAGCAGCTTAGAGGGTGGGACGGCGACCTACGAGCAGTACTTC
CASSLEGGTATYEQYF
>NA|TRBJ1-2|TRBV18|NA
TGTGCCAGCTCACCATCGGACACGGACTATGGCTACACCTTC
CASSPSDTDYGYTF
>NA|TRBJ1-5|TRBV19|NA
TGTGCCAGTCAACACCTCCGACAGATCAATCAGCCCCAGCATTTT
CASQHLRQINQPQHF
>NA|TRBJ1-1|TRBV13|NA
TGTGCCAGCAGCTTAGGCGGACAGTACGACACTGAAGCTTTCTTT
CASSLGGQYDTEAFF
>TRBD1|TRBJ1-3|TRBV3-1/TRBV3-2|NA
TGTGCCAGCAGCCAACGAGCCCAGGGGGCTGGTTCTGGAAACACCATATATTTT
CASSQRAQGAGSGNTIYF
>TRBD1|TRBJ1-1|TRBV19|NA
TGTGCCAGTAGTATGGGACAGGCTGGGGCTTTCTTT
CASSMGQAGAFF
>NA|TRBJ2-2|TRBV4-3|NA
TGCGCCAGCAGCCAAAATAGCGGCACCGGGGAGCTGTTTTTT
CASSQNSGTGELFF
>NA|TRBJ1-1|TRBV7-9|NA
TGTGCCAGCTCCCTGGCGGGGCAGGGAAAGACTGAAGCTTTCTTT
CASSLAGQGKTEAFF
>NA|TRBJ2-7|TRBV19|NA
TGTGCCAGTAGTATTACGGTAGACTACGAGCAGTACTTC
CASSITVDYEQYF
>TRBD1|TRBJ2-7|TRBV4-3|NA
TGCGCCAGCAGCCTGAACAGGGGCCACGAGCAGTACTTC
CASSLNRGHEQYF
>NA|TRBJ2-1|TRBV19|NA
TGTGCCAGTAGTGCCACTAGCTCCTACAATGAGCAGTTCTTC
CASSATSSYNEQFF
>NA|TRBJ1-1|TRBV6-5|NA
TGTGCCAGCAGTTCGCTCGGGGCAGGGACCACTGAAGCTTTCTTT
CASSSLGAGTTEAFF
>NA|TRBJ1-5|TRBV2|NA
TGTGCCAGCAGTGAAAGTGGGATCAAGCAGCCCCAGCATTTT
CASSESGIKQPQHF
>TRBD2|TRBJ2-2|TRBV7-3|once
TGTGCCAGCAGCTGGCTAGCGGGGGCACAAGGCGGGGAGCTGTTTTTT
CASSWLAGAQGGELFF
>TRBD1|TRBJ2-7|TRBV2|NA
TGTGCCAGCAGCCGGGACAGGGCTTCCTACGAGCAGTACTTC
CASSRDRASYEQYF
>NA|TRBJ2-3|TRBV10-1|NA
TGCGCCAGCAGATCCGGGACACCCTTTTCCACAGATACGCAGTATTTT
CASRSGTPFSTDTQYF
>NA|TRBJ2-7|TRBV7-2|NA
TGTGCCAGCAGCTCTCGTGCTATAGGAAACGAGCAGTACTTC
CASSSRAIGNEQYF